This TCR beta chain was obtained from a study of blood T cell repertoires in COVID-19. The method was immunoSEQ multiplex PCR; TCRdb's version includes in-frame clones alone and lacks a portion of them. The table has 150,000 to 200,000 clones, 85% to 90% seen once. What was sequenced was peripheral blood. This clonotype originated in a woman older than 75 with COVID-19, enrolled during active disease.

CDR3 region: CASSQGAPTGLGEKLFF. In DNA form, the CDR3 reads TGTGCCAGCAGCCAAGGTGCCCCGACAGGGCTTGGGGAAAAACTGTTTTTT. The rearrangement links TRBV3-1 (or the pseudogene TRBV3-2) to TRBJ1-4; TRBD1 matches 7 bases. CDR1 is LGHDT and CDR2 is YNNKEL in the germline V gene (reference sequence). The CDR3 contains 17 residues. With V trimmed by 1 base and J by 8 bases, 13 bases remained unmatched.